This T cell receptor (beta chain) was sequenced during a study of blood T cell repertoires in COVID-19. Study in general: The United States, Italy and Spain were the sources of the acute and convalescent COVID-19 samples.

Enrolment of Seattle patients took place during active infection, and they were followed longitudinally. Per the authors' pipeline: By means of reference gene primer amplification, nucleated cell counts were estimated. Method: immunoSEQ multiplex PCR; TCRdb's copy keeps in-frame clones and lacks some. V, J and clone size derive from that table, while D and trimming were established from the DNA sequence. The repertoire holds 120,000 to 150,000 clones, with 80% to 90% as singletons. This CDR3 region has 16 residues. Looked up from germline, CDR1 is KGHSY and CDR2 is FQNENV. J was trimmed by 2 bases and V by 4 bases; bases with no gene match: 7.

The clonotype originates from a woman aged 60 to 75 with COVID-19, enrolled during active disease. Specimen: peripheral blood. V usage is TRBV16 and J usage is TRBJ2-5; 10 bases line up with TRBD1. CDR3 in amino acids: CASSPSGQGIQETQYF. CDR3 DNA sequence: TGTGCCAGCAGCCCCTCGGGACAGGGGATACAAGAGACCCAGTACTTC.